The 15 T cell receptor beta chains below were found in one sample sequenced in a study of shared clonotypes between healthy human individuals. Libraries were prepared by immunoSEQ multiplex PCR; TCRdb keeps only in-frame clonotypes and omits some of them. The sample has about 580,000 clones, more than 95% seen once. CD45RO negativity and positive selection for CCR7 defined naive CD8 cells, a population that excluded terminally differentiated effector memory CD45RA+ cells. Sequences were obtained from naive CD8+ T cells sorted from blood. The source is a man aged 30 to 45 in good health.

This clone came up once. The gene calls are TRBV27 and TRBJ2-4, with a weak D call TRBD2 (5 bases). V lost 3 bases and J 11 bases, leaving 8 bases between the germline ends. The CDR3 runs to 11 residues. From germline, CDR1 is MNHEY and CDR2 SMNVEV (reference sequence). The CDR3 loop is CASSFFGVQYF. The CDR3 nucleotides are TGTGCCAGCAGTTTTTTCGGGGTTCAGTACTTC.

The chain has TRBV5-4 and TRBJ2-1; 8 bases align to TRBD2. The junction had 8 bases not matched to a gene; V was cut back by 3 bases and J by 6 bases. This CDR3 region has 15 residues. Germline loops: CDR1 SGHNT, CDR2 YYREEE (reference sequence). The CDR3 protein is CASSSPAGDLNEQFF. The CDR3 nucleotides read TGTGCCAGCAGCTCCCCAGCGGGAGACCTCAATGAGCAGTTCTTC.

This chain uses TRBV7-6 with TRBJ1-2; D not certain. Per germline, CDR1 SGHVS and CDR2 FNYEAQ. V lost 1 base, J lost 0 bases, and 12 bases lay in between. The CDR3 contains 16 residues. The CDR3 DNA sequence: TGTGCCAGCAGCTTAGAAGGATACACTCCTAACTATGGCTACACCTTC. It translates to CASSLEGYTPNYGYTF.

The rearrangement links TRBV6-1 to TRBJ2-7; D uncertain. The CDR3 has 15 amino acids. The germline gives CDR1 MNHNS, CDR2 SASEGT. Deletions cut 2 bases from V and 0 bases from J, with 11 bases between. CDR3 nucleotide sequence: TGTGCCAGCAGTGAACACAGCATGGGCTCCTACGAGCAGTACTTC. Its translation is CASSEHSMGSYEQYF.

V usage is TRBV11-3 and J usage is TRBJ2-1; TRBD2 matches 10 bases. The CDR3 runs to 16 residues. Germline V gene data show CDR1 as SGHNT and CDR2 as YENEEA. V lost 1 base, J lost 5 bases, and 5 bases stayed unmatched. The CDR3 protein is CASSLGIGLADNEQFF. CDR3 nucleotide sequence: TGTGCCAGCAGCTTAGGGATTGGACTAGCGGACAATGAGCAGTTCTTC.

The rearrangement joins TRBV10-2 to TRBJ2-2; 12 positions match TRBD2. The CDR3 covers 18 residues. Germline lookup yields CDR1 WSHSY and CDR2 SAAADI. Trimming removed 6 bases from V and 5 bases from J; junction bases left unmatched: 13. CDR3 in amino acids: CASSDTSGRLAGTGELFF. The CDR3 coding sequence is TGCGCCAGCAGCGACACTAGCGGGAGGCTAGCAGGTACCGGGGAGCTGTTTTTT.

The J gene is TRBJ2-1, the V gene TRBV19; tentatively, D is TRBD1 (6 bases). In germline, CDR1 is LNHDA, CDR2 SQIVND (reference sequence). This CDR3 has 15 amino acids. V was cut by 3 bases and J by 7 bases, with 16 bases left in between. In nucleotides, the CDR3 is TGTGCCAGTAGTATTTGGGGACACCTTGGGAATGAGCAGTTCTTC. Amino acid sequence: CASSIWGHLGNEQFF.

DNA for the CDR3: TGTGCCATCAGTGTACAGCCAAACACTGAAGCTTTCTTT. Translated, it gives CAISVQPNTEAFF. The chain has TRBV10-3 and TRBJ1-1; D gene ambiguous. Deletions cut 4 bases from V and 2 bases from J, with 8 bases between. The CDR3 has 13 amino acids. Germline assignment: CDR1 ENHRY and CDR2 SYGVKD.

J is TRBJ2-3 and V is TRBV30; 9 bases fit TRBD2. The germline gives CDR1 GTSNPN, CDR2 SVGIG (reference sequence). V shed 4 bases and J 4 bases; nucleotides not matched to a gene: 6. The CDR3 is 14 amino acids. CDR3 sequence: CAWTSGIGSDTQYF. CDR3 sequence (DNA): TGTGCCTGGACTAGCGGGATTGGTTCAGATACGCAGTATTTT.

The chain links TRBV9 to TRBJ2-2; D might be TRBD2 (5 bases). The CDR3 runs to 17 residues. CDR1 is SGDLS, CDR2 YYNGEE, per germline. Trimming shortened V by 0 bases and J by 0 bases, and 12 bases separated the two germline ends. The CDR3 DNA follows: TGTGCCAGCAGCGTAGCTGGGCGGGCTGCGAACACCGGGGAGCTGTTTTTT. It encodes CASSVAGRAANTGELFF.

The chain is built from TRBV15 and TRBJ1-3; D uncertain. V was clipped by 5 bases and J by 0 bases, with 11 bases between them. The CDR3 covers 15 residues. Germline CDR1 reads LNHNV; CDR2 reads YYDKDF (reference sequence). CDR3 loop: CATSGLGSSGNTIYF. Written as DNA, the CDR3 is TGTGCCACCAGCGGGCTGGGGAGCTCTGGAAACACCATATATTTT.

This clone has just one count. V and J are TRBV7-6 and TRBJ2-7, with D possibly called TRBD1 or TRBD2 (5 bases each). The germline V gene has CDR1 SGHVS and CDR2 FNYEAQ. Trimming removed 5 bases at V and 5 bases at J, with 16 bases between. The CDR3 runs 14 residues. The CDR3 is CASSPSVGVNEQYF. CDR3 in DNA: TGTGCCAGCAGCCCTAGTGTGGGGGTCAACGAGCAGTACTTC.

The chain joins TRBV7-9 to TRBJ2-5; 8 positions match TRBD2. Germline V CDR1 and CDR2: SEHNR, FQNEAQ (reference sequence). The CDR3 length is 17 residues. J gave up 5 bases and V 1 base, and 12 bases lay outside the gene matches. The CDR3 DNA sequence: TGTGCCAGCAGCTTAGTGGTAGGAGCGGGAGCGAGGGAGACCCAGTACTTC. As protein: CASSLVVGAGARETQYF.

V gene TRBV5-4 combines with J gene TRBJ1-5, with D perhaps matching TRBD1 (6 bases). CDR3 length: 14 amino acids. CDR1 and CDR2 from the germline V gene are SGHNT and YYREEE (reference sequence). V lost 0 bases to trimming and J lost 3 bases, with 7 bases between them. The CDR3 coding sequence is TGTGCCAGCAGCTTGGCAGGGGCCAATCAGCCCCAGCATTTT. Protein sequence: CASSLAGANQPQHF.

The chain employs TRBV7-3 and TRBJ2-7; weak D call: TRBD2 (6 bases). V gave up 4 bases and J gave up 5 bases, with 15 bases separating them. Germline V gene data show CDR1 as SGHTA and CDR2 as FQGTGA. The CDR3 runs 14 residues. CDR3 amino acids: CASSSPGVVDEQYF. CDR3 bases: TGTGCCAGCAGCTCCCCGGGAGTAGTGGACGAGCAGTACTTC.